These 5 T cell receptor beta chains were sequenced from one sample in a study of OX40 agonist ivuxolimab in advanced cancers. The repertoire was sequenced with immunoSEQ multiplex PCR; TCRdb's copy has only in-frame clones and lacks some. This sample has 70,000 to 80,000 clones, with approximately 86% found just once. Sample: CD4+ or CD8+ T cells sorted from blood, taken in a trial of the OX40 agonist ivuxolimab. The receptors here all came from an adult with an advanced solid tumor such as melanoma, head and neck, liver or kidney cancer.

The chain has TRBV19 and TRBJ2-3; 7 bases match TRBD1. The germline V gene has CDR1 LNHDA and CDR2 SQIVND (reference sequence). The ends lost 5 bases at V and 1 base at J; junction bases unmatched: 3. The CDR3 loop spans 14 amino acids. The CDR3 DNA sequence: TGTGCCAGTAGTGTGACAGGGCGCACAGATACGCAGTATTTT. The encoded protein is CASSVTGRTDTQYF.

The chain couples TRBV27 to TRBJ1-2, with 11 bases aligning to TRBD1. The CDR3 sequence is 15 residues long. The V gene's germline CDR1 is MNHEY and CDR2 SMNVEV (reference sequence). The J segment lost 7 bases and the V segment lost 3 bases, leaving 7 bases of the junction unmatched. As DNA, the CDR3 is TGTGCCAGCAGTTTTCGGGACAGGGGGTTTTCTGGCTACACCTTC. Its translation is CASSFRDRGFSGYTF.

The V gene is TRBV11-2, the J gene TRBJ2-3; no firm D call. This CDR3 spans 15 amino acids. Germline V gene lookup returns CDR1 SGHAT and CDR2 FQNNGV. The germline V and J ends were trimmed by 3 bases and 0 bases, with 10 bases remaining between them. CDR3 sequence reads: CASSFRAHSTDTQYF. For the CDR3, the DNA is TGTGCCAGCAGCTTCCGGGCTCATAGCACAGATACGCAGTATTTT.

This sequence joins TRBV5-8 and TRBJ2-6; D remains ambiguous. Germline V gene data show CDR1 as SGHTS and CDR2 as YDEGEE. CDR3 length: 15 amino acids. V lost 0 bases and J lost 4, with 8 bases in between. The CDR3 loop reads CASSLVQWGANVLTF. The CDR3 nucleotides are TGTGCCAGCAGCTTGGTTCAGTGGGGGGCCAACGTCCTGACTTTC.

This clone occurred once. The V gene is TRBV19, the J gene TRBJ2-6; tentative D call: TRBD1 (6 bases). The CDR3 spans 15 residues. The germline V gene has CDR1 LNHDA and CDR2 SQIVND (reference sequence). Trimming shortened V by 5 bases and J by 6 bases, and 14 bases separated the two germline ends. The CDR3 loop reads CASSETGMPANVLTF. CDR3 DNA: TGTGCCAGTAGTGAAACAGGGATGCCGGCCAACGTCCTGACTTTC.